The 10 T cell receptor beta chains given below trace back to one sample, sequenced in a study of OX40 agonist ivuxolimab in advanced cancers. Only in-frame clones appear in the TCRdb table, and some are missing; sequencing was by immunoSEQ multiplex PCR. The sample lists roughly 24,000 clones; 75% to 85% were seen once. This sample comprised CD4+ or CD8+ T cells sorted from blood, obtained in a trial of the OX40 agonist ivuxolimab. The receptors stem from an adult with an advanced solid tumor such as melanoma, head and neck, liver or kidney cancer.

The chain uses TRBV7-5 and TRBJ2-1; TRBD2, the table's D call, was not compared with the DNA. TRBV7-5 is labeled a pseudogene. The CDR3 loop spans 16 amino acids. The CDR3: CASSLIAGSSYNEQFF. CDR3 bases: TGTGCCAGCAGCTTAATAGCCGGTAGCTCCTACAATGAGCAGTTCTTC.

The V gene is TRBV27, the J gene TRBJ2-5; D not resolved. TRBJ2-7 matches the DNA end more closely, so the J call is doubtful. Germline V gene sequence: CDR1 MNHEY, CDR2 SMNVEV (reference sequence). This CDR3 region has 11 residues. For the CDR3, the DNA is TGTGCCAGCAGTTCCCTCTACGAGCAGTACTTC. Translation: CASSSLYEQYF.

This clone was seen a handful of times. The rearrangement uses TRBV18 and TRBJ1-2; D not certain. The germline CDR1 and CDR2 sequences are KGHSH and LQKENI. Trimming shortened V by 4 bases and J by 4 bases, and 10 bases separated the two germline ends. This CDR3 has 13 residues. The CDR3 region is CASSLTWAYGYTF. CDR3 bases: TGTGCCAGCTCACTCACGTGGGCCTATGGCTACACCTTC.

The chain is built from TRBV28 and TRBJ2-3; TRBD2 aligns across 12 bases. Germline CDR1 reads MDHEN; CDR2 reads SYDVKM. The CDR3 contains 16 residues. With V trimmed by 7 bases and J by 2 bases, 7 bases remained unmatched. CDR3 DNA sequence: TGTGCCAGCACCCAACTAGCGGGGGGCCCCACAGATACGCAGTATTTT. This translates into CASTQLAGGPTDTQYF.

This clone was counted only a few times. The J gene is TRBJ2-1, the V gene TRBV25-1, with D tentatively TRBD2 (6 bases). The CDR3 length is 15 residues. The V gene lost 2 bases and the J gene lost 0 bases, with 8 bases spanning the gap. Germline-derived CDR1 and CDR2 are MGHDK and SYGVNS. CDR3 protein: CASSEGRSSYNEQFF. CDR3 coding DNA: TGTGCCAGCAGTGAAGGGAGGAGCTCCTACAATGAGCAGTTCTTC.

This rearrangement joins TRBV7-6 to TRBJ2-1; 9 nucleotides agree with TRBD1. The germline gives CDR1 SGHVS, CDR2 FNYEAQ. This CDR3 spans 13 amino acids. Trimming took 11 bases from V and 10 from J; bases not matched to a gene: 12. The chain's CDR3 is CAAGSSGTGEQFF. The CDR3 DNA sequence: TGTGCCGCCGGAAGCAGCGGGACAGGGGAGCAGTTCTTC.

The chain employs TRBV27 and TRBJ1-2, with 9 nucleotides matching TRBD1. This CDR3 has 14 amino acids. Unmatched junction bases numbered 8, after V lost 5 bases and J lost 7 bases. Germline CDR1 reads MNHEY; CDR2 reads SMNVEV (reference sequence). The CDR3 DNA reads TGTGCCAGCAGTCCTGGACAGGGGCTGGGTGGCTACACCTTC. Its translation: CASSPGQGLGGYTF.

V is TRBV7-3 and J is TRBJ2-7; D gene unclear. Trimming took 1 base from V and 0 from J, leaving 13 bases between them. The CDR3 is 16 residues long. Germline CDR1 SGHTA, CDR2 FQGTGA. The CDR3 spells CASSLRPTLSSYEQYF. The DNA for the CDR3 is TGTGCCAGCAGCTTAAGACCGACCCTCAGCTCCTACGAGCAGTACTTC.

V and J are TRBV15 and TRBJ2-1; D is possibly TRBD1 (6 bases). V lost 2 bases and J lost 3, with 14 bases in between. The germline CDR1 and CDR2 sequences are LNHNV and YYDKDF (reference sequence). The CDR3 totals 16 residues. CDR3 in amino acids: CATSRLTGLGYNEQFF. DNA of the CDR3: TGTGCCACCAGCAGACTAACAGGGCTAGGCTACAATGAGCAGTTCTTC.

This chain joins TRBV9 and TRBJ1-1; 7 bases are shared with TRBD1. The CDR3 consists of 14 residues. With V trimmed by 3 bases and J by 4 bases, 6 bases remained unmatched. Germline-derived CDR1 and CDR2 are SGDLS and YYNGEE. The CDR3 DNA follows: TGTGCCAGCAGCGGATTGGACAGGAGCACTGAAGCTTTCTTT. It translates to CASSGLDRSTEAFF.